This T cell receptor beta chain was captured by sequencing in a study of CD4 and CD8 cells across lung adenocarcinoma regions. By sample share, this clonotype is medium-sized. V lost 5 bases and J lost 7; bases outside the gene matches: 12. This CDR3 spans 16 amino acids. Germline V gene lookup returns CDR1 KGHDR and CDR2 SFDVKD. TCRdb itself ran the PCR reads through MiXCR, one entry per CDR3 protein. The sample holds 22,000 or so distinct CDR3 sequences, around half seen once. This TCR was recovered from a female donor with lung adenocarcinoma. The CD4 and CD8 labels of this study may be unreliable. The chain employs TRBV24-1 and TRBJ2-1, with 8 nucleotides matching TRBD2. The sample comprised CD8+ T cells from the center of a lung tumor. The CDR3 DNA reads as TGTGCCACCAGTGGAGGAAAAGCGGGAGCTCGGAATGAGCAGTTCTTC. Translation gives CATSGGKAGARNEQFF.